The 12 T cell receptor beta chains listed next were all sequenced from one sample in a study of synovial regulatory T cells in juvenile arthritis. Clones were sequenced by immunoSEQ multiplex PCR, and TCRdb holds only the in-frame ones, with some missing. This repertoire includes about 9,500 clones. Material: Treg cells from blood. Regarding subset: remaining (HLA-DR-negative) circulating blood Treg cells. These receptors all come from a donor between 2 and 29 years old with juvenile idiopathic arthritis.

The chain recombines TRBV7-2 with TRBJ2-7; no DNA is available, so the TRBD2 call from TCRdb remains unchecked. The CDR3 runs to 13 residues. A DNA sequence was not provided. The germline gives CDR1 SGHTA, CDR2 FQGNSA. CDR3 in amino acids: CASSLVRGYEQYF.

The V call is TRBV5-6, the J call TRBJ2-2; as DNA is missing, the TRBD2 call by TCRdb cannot be tested. The CDR3 extends over 17 amino acids. DNA is not on record. Germline V gene lookup returns CDR1 SGHDT and CDR2 YYEEEE. The CDR3: CASSLELAGGLTGELFF.

This CDR3 reads CACNGETGELFF. This sequence joins TRBV30 and TRBJ2-2; with no DNA, the TCRdb D assignment of TRBD2 cannot be verified. The CDR3 consists of 12 residues. No DNA is given. Germline CDR1 is GTSNPN and CDR2 is SVGIG (reference sequence).

CDR3 sequence reads: CASRSRAGVEQYF. J is TRBJ2-7 and V is TRBV6-5; the TCRdb call, TRBD2, lacks DNA for checking. In germline, CDR1 is MNHEY, CDR2 SVGAGI. The CDR3 loop spans 13 amino acids. DNA is not recorded here.

The chain carries TRBV19 and TRBJ1-2. In germline, CDR1 is LNHDA, CDR2 SQIVND (reference sequence). This CDR3 has 15 amino acids. Only the protein is on record. This CDR3 is CASSIVRGRGSGYTF.

V gene TRBV6-5 combines with J gene TRBJ2-3. This CDR3 contains 11 residues. The coding DNA is unavailable. Germline-derived CDR1 and CDR2 are MNHEY and SVGAGI. The chain's CDR3 is CASSSVSAQYF.

CDR3 protein: CASSRLVYEQYF. The chain uses TRBV7-2 and TRBJ2-7. Germline assignment: CDR1 SGHTA and CDR2 FQGNSA. The CDR3 has 12 residues. No DNA was logged.

CDR3 residues: CASSQTPVGGANTGELFF. The rearrangement joins TRBV18 to TRBJ2-2; TCRdb's D gene call, TRBD2, goes unchecked for lack of DNA. This CDR3 has 18 residues. The DNA is not on file. CDR1 KGHSH and CDR2 LQKENI come from the germline V gene.

V is TRBV4-2 and J is TRBJ1-3; as DNA is missing, the TRBD1 call by TCRdb cannot be tested. The CDR3 contains 19 residues. No nucleotide data were recorded. Germline V gene data show CDR1 as LGHNA and CDR2 as YNFKEQ. The CDR3 region is CASSQETPWDSRTLNTIYF.

By frequency, this clone registers medium-sized. V and J are TRBV4-3 and TRBJ1-1; TCRdb lists TRBD1, though no DNA is available to test this call. Germline CDR1 and CDR2: LGHNA and YSLEER. The CDR3 totals 15 residues. No DNA sequence is on record. The CDR3 protein is CASSQDWGRDTEAFF.

This chain joins TRBV19 and TRBJ2-2; without DNA, the TCRdb call of TRBD2 cannot be checked. The V gene's germline CDR1 is LNHDA and CDR2 SQIVND (reference sequence). The CDR3 is 16 residues long. The protein alone is recorded here. The CDR3: CASSIRGAGNTGELFF.

The gene calls are TRBV28 and TRBJ1-4. The germline gives CDR1 MDHEN, CDR2 SYDVKM. The CDR3 totals 12 residues. No coding sequence is recorded. CDR3: CASSGLLEKLFF.